A single sample is the source of the 20 T cell receptor beta chains below, sequenced in a study of shared clonotypes between healthy human individuals. The table came from immunoSEQ multiplex PCR; TCRdb's copy has only in-frame clones and leaves some out. The sample lists over 2 million clones; approximately 94% were seen once. Positively selected for CCR7, the CD45RO-negative cells used as naive CD8 cells excluded terminally differentiated effector memory CD45RA+ cells. Source material: naive CD8+ T cells sorted from blood. These receptors all come from a man aged 18 to 29 in good health.

A remark on this clone: Other nucleotide sequences from this sample produce the same CDR3. The V gene is TRBV30, the J gene TRBJ2-7; the match to TRBD1 covers 10 bases. The CDR3 length is 14 residues. Germline lookup yields CDR1 GTSNPN and CDR2 SVGIG (reference sequence). J was trimmed by 4 bases and V by 0 bases; bases with no gene match: 3. The CDR3 reads CAWSVPGQGYEQYF. The CDR3 nucleotides read TGTGCCTGGAGTGTACCGGGACAGGGGTACGAGCAGTACTTC.

The chain uses TRBV19 and TRBJ2-1, with no clear D. Trimming cost V 6 bases and J 0 bases, with 12 bases left between them. Looked up from germline, CDR1 is LNHDA and CDR2 is SQIVND (reference sequence). The CDR3 extends over 15 amino acids. The DNA for the CDR3 is TGTGCCAGTAGCCCAGTGGGTAGCTCCTACAATGAGCAGTTCTTC. This codes for CASSPVGSSYNEQFF. Using reference TRBV19 and TRBJ2-1 for the parts outside the CDR3, the full variable domain is DGGITQSPKYLFRKEGQNVTLSCEQNLNHDAMYWYRQDPGQGLRLIYYSQIVNDFQKGDIAEGYSVSREKKESFPLTVTSAQKNPTAFYLCASSPVGSSYNEQFFGPGTRLTVL.

The chain recombines TRBV7-6 with TRBJ1-2; TRBD1 is a possible D gene (6 bases). Germline V CDR1 and CDR2: SGHVS, FNYEAQ. V lost 8 bases and J lost 4, with 14 bases in between. This CDR3 spans 13 amino acids. CDR3 DNA sequence: TGTGCCAGCTCGAATACAGGGATCTATGGCTACACCTTC. It codes for CASSNTGIYGYTF.

The J gene is TRBJ2-7, the V gene TRBV7-9, with no clear D. Germline-derived CDR1 and CDR2 are SEHNR and FQNEAQ (reference sequence). The CDR3 sequence is 14 residues long. The ends were cut back, 5 bases at V and 5 bases at J, with 16 bases in the middle. CDR3 sequence (DNA): TGTGCCAGCAGCCCATCGATTGACCCAAACGAGCAGTACTTC. This gives the protein CASSPSIDPNEQYF. The variable domain in full, with the rest retrieved from reference TRBV7-9 and TRBJ2-7, is DTGVSQNPRHKITKRGQNVTFRCDPISEHNRLYWYRQTLGQGPEFLTYFQNEAQLEKSRLLSDRFSAERPKGSFSTLEIQRTEQGDSAMYLCASSPSIDPNEQYFGPGTRLTVT.

On this clone: The identical CDR3 is also encoded by other nucleotide sequences in the sample. CDR3 protein: CASSPDQETQYF. The DNA for the CDR3 is TGTGCCAGCAGCCCCGACCAAGAGACCCAGTACTTC. This chain uses TRBV7-9 with TRBJ2-5; no firm D call. Germline V gene sequence: CDR1 SEHNR, CDR2 FQNEAQ (reference sequence). This CDR3 is built from 12 residues. V lost 5 bases, J lost 0 bases, and 4 bases lay in between. Complete variable domain (other parts from reference TRBV7-9 and TRBJ2-5): DTGVSQNPRHKITKRGQNVTFRCDPISEHNRLYWYRQTLGQGPEFLTYFQNEAQLEKSRLLSDRFSAERPKGSFSTLEIQRTEQGDSAMYLCASSPDQETQYFGPGTRLLVL.

This clone is a singleton in its sample. The same CDR3 can be traced to other DNA sequences in this sample. The chain has TRBV6-1 and TRBJ2-7; D ambiguous. The CDR3 has 13 amino acids. Per germline, CDR1 MNHNS and CDR2 SASEGT. V was trimmed by 1 base and J by 2 bases, leaving 6 bases between them. CDR3 sequence reads: CASSEGLAYEQYF. The CDR3 coding sequence is TGTGCCAGCAGTGAAGGATTAGCCTACGAGCAGTACTTC.

With regard to this clone: At the DNA level, this CDR3 is encoded by other sequences in the same sample as well. The CDR3 nucleotides read TGTGCCAGCAGCTGGACTAGCGAAGAGACCCAGTACTTC. This gives the protein CASSWTSEETQYF. The chain couples TRBV5-6 to TRBJ2-5; the match to TRBD2 covers 9 bases. From germline, CDR1 is SGHDT and CDR2 YYEEEE. Losses at the gene ends were 3 bases for V and 3 bases for J; bases not matched to a gene: 0. The CDR3 is 13 amino acids.

This clone appeared a single time. The genes are TRBV28 and TRBJ2-3, with D possibly being TRBD1 or TRBD2 (5 bases each). The CDR3 spans 14 residues. The V end was cut by 2 bases, the J end by 6 bases, with 12 bases between. Germline CDR1 MDHEN, CDR2 SYDVKM. DNA of the CDR3: TGTGCCAGCAGTTTAAGGGACGGGGCGGATACGCAGTATTTT. The encoded protein is CASSLRDGADTQYF.

This clone was found once. The gene calls are TRBV7-9 and TRBJ1-2; a weak D match, TRBD1 (5 bases). Germline lookup yields CDR1 SEHNR and CDR2 FQNEAQ (reference sequence). The CDR3 spans 15 residues. Trimming took 5 bases from V and 5 from J, leaving 18 bases between them. CDR3 sequence (DNA): TGTGCCAGCAGCCCATCGGTATGGGGACTGTATGGCTACACCTTC. Its translation is CASSPSVWGLYGYTF.

The rearrangement joins TRBV27 to TRBJ2-7; possibly TRBD1 for D (6 bases). CDR3 length equals 15 residues. V was cut by 2 bases and J by 0 bases, with 11 bases left in between. CDR1 and CDR2 (germline): MNHEY, SMNVEV (reference sequence). This CDR3 reads CASSLTGWGSYEQYF. The CDR3, as DNA: TGTGCCAGCAGTTTAACAGGGTGGGGCTCCTACGAGCAGTACTTC.

About this clone: Other DNA sequences from this sample encode an identical CDR3 as well. The chain combines TRBV28 with TRBJ2-1; perhaps TRBD1 as D (5 bases). Per germline, CDR1 MDHEN and CDR2 SYDVKM. Trimming stripped 1 base from V and 1 base from J, with 8 bases between. The CDR3 extends over 15 amino acids. CDR3 bases: TGTGCCAGCAGTTTATTAAGGGGATCCTACAATGAGCAGTTCTTC. Translated: CASSLLRGSYNEQFF. Supplemented by reference TRBV28 and TRBJ2-1, the full variable domain reads DVKVTQSSRYLVKRTGEKVFLECVQDMDHENMFWYRQDPGLGLRLIYFSYDVKMKEKGDIPEGYSVSREKKERFSLILESASTNQTSMYLCASSLLRGSYNEQFFGPGTRLTVL.

V and J are TRBV7-2 and TRBJ2-2; weak D call: TRBD2 (5 bases). CDR3 length: 16 residues. Germline assignment: CDR1 SGHTA and CDR2 FQGNSA. V lost 0 bases, J lost 4 bases, and 12 bases lay in between. The CDR3 DNA sequence: TGTGCCAGCAGCTTAGCTCCCGGGATGGGCACCGGGGAGCTGTTTTTT. As protein: CASSLAPGMGTGELFF. The full variable domain, with the rest looked up from reference TRBV7-2 and TRBJ2-2, is GAGVSQSPSNKVTEKGKDVELRCDPISGHTALYWYRQSLGQGLEFLIYFQGNSAPDKSGLPSDRFSAERTGGSVSTLTIQRTQQEDSAVYLCASSLAPGMGTGELFFGEGSRLTVL.

V gene TRBV18 combines with J gene TRBJ2-2; D might be TRBD2 (6 bases). The CDR3 has 16 amino acids. Germline V gene lookup returns CDR1 KGHSH and CDR2 LQKENI. V lost 6 bases and J lost 10, with 24 bases in between. CDR3 residues: CASSLGVASASEELFF. The CDR3 bases are TGTGCCAGCTCCCTGGGCGTAGCTAGCGCTTCCGAGGAGCTGTTTTTT.

CDR3 coding DNA: TGTGCCAGCGGGTCTGGAACTGGAAACACCATATATTTT. Its protein is CASGSGTGNTIYF. J is TRBJ1-3 and V is TRBV9, with D unclear. The V and J ends lost 7 bases and 2 bases respectively, with 10 bases between them. Per germline, CDR1 SGDLS and CDR2 YYNGEE. There are 13 residues in the CDR3.

The chain recombines TRBV7-2 with TRBJ2-5; the D gene is possibly TRBD2 (6 bases). The germline V and J ends were trimmed by 5 bases and 0 bases, with 13 bases remaining between them. The CDR3 runs to 15 residues. Germline V gene sequence: CDR1 SGHTA, CDR2 FQGNSA. This CDR3 reads CASSGPLAHQETQYF. In nucleotides, the CDR3 is TGTGCCAGCAGCGGGCCACTAGCACACCAAGAGACCCAGTACTTC.

The chain links TRBV6-6 to TRBJ1-2; 7 bases are shared with TRBD1. J gave up 2 bases and V 5 bases, and 8 bases lay outside the gene matches. This CDR3 is 15 amino acids long. Germline V gene data show CDR1 as MNHNY and CDR2 as SVGAGI (reference sequence). CDR3 sequence: CASSHTGDLNYGYTF. The CDR3 coding sequence is TGTGCCAGCAGTCACACAGGGGATCTGAACTATGGCTACACCTTC.

This clone turned up a few times. The chain links TRBV13 to TRBJ2-3; TRBD2 matches 9 bases. This CDR3 has 15 residues. J lost 2 bases, V lost 5 bases, and 5 bases had no gene match. Germline V CDR1 and CDR2: PRHDT, FYEKMQ (reference sequence). The CDR3 loop is CASSERLADTDTQYF. CDR3 coding DNA: TGTGCCAGCAGCGAGCGACTAGCGGACACAGATACGCAGTATTTT.

On this clone: In the same sample, other DNA sequences code for this CDR3. The V and J genes are TRBV4-1 and TRBJ1-1; the D is unclear. Germline CDR1 reads MGHRA; CDR2 reads YSYEKL. The CDR3 runs to 13 residues. V lost 1 base, J lost 2 bases, and 5 bases lay in between. CDR3 DNA: TGCGCCAGCAGCCAAGGTGGTAACACTGAAGCTTTCTTT. Amino acid sequence: CASSQGGNTEAFF.

This clone was observed once. The chain links TRBV2 to TRBJ2-1; D remains unclear. The CDR3 totals 13 residues. Germline CDR1 is SNHLY and CDR2 is FYNNEI. The V end was cut by 4 bases, the J end by 7 bases, with 11 bases between. The CDR3 sequence: CASSGFVGNEQFF. For the CDR3, the DNA is TGTGCCAGCAGTGGGTTTGTGGGAAATGAGCAGTTCTTC.

The gene calls are TRBV7-6 and TRBJ1-1; D call uncertain. V lost 2 bases and J lost 1, with 11 bases in between. The CDR3 spans 15 residues. Germline CDR1 reads SGHVS; CDR2 reads FNYEAQ. The CDR3 nucleotides are TGTGCCAGCAGCTTACAGGATTCAGCGAACACTGAAGCTTTCTTT. This translates into CASSLQDSANTEAFF.